These 5 T cell receptor beta chains were sequenced from one sample in a study of T-cell reconstitution after alpha-beta-depleted transplantation in children. TCRbeta library construction was performed incorporating unique molecular identifiers. TCRdb reprocessed the PCR reads via MiXCR and lists one record per CDR3 protein. The data contain 200,000 to 250,000 distinct CDR3 sequences, roughly 11% of them singletons. The sequencing here drew on PBMCs, taken before TCRalphabeta/CD19-depleted stem cell transplant. The receptors originated from a child less than two years old with acute myeloid leukemia, due to receive a stem cell transplant.

The J gene is TRBJ2-5, the V gene TRBV6-1, with 8 bases aligning to TRBD1. The germline V gene encodes CDR1 MNHNS and CDR2 SASEGT. This CDR3 spans 15 amino acids. The V and J ends lost 5 bases and 1 base, in that order; junction bases with no gene match: 6. CDR3 coding DNA: TGTGCCAGCAGTAAGGGACAGGCACGCCAAGAGACCCAGTACTTC. It specifies CASSKGQARQETQYF.

This clonotype was counted many times. The rearrangement joins TRBV25-1 to TRBJ1-1; D gene unclear. The V and J ends lost 2 bases and 1 base respectively, with 8 bases between them. From germline, CDR1 is MGHDK and CDR2 SYGVNS. The length of the CDR3 is 14 residues. CDR3 sequence: CASSEGRKNTEAFF. The CDR3 DNA follows: TGTGCCAGCAGTGAAGGGCGAAAGAACACTGAAGCTTTCTTT.

This clonotype was found many times. This sequence joins TRBV11-2 and TRBJ2-3; 8 nucleotides agree with TRBD2. Trimming removed 5 bases from V and 1 base from J; junction bases left unmatched: 5. Germline-derived CDR1 and CDR2 are SGHAT and FQNNGV. CDR3 length equals 15 residues. CDR3 in amino acids: CASSRLRGGTDTQYF. The CDR3 nucleotides are TGTGCCAGCAGCCGTCTGCGGGGGGGCACAGATACGCAGTATTTT.

This clonotype was seen at least ten times. This chain joins TRBV20-1 and TRBJ2-7; 8 nucleotides line up with TRBD1. V was pared by 0 bases and J by 2 bases, with 6 bases of the junction left unmatched. Per the germline V gene, CDR1 is DFQATT and CDR2 is SNEGSKA (reference sequence). The CDR3 runs to 15 residues. The CDR3 spells CSARDRDRGTYEQYF. As DNA, the CDR3 is TGCAGTGCTAGAGATCGAGACAGGGGTACCTACGAGCAGTACTTC.

This clonotype came up many times. The chain employs TRBV3-1 and TRBJ1-1, with D perhaps TRBD1 (6 bases). The germline V gene has CDR1 LGHDT and CDR2 YNNKEL (reference sequence). The CDR3 contains 14 residues. Trimming took 4 bases from V and 2 from J, leaving 11 bases between them. CDR3 in amino acids: CASSPQGINTEAFF. Written as DNA, the CDR3 is TGTGCCAGCAGCCCACAGGGTATCAACACTGAAGCTTTCTTT.